The 23 T cell receptor beta chains reported below all come from one sample, sequenced in a study of cytomegalovirus exposure and HLA in healthy donors. Primers for the PCR totalled 60 Vbeta and 13 Jbeta. Profiling relied on immunoSEQ multiplex PCR, and the TCRdb table lists in-frame clones only, not all of them. The sample carries some 97,000 clones, around 80% recorded once. The sample consisted of PBMCs. These receptors were collected from a female donor in good health and CMV-seropositive.

This chain joins TRBV5-5 and TRBJ2-3; possibly TRBD1 for D (5 bases). Trimming stripped 3 bases from V and 4 bases from J, with 18 bases between. Germline CDR1 SGHKS, CDR2 YYEKEE (reference sequence). This CDR3 region has 16 residues. CDR3: CASSSQGNLGPDTQYF. In nucleotides, the CDR3 is TGTGCCAGCAGCTCGCAGGGAAATTTGGGCCCAGATACGCAGTATTTT.

The table lists this clone with a few counts. The chain couples TRBV6-5 to TRBJ1-2; 11 bases align to TRBD1. This CDR3 comprises 15 residues. J was trimmed by 1 base and V by 6 bases; bases with no gene match: 4. From germline, CDR1 is MNHEY and CDR2 SVGAGI. The chain's CDR3 is CASRGQGAGNYGYTF. For the CDR3, the DNA is TGTGCCAGCAGAGGACAGGGGGCCGGTAACTATGGCTACACCTTC.

J is TRBJ1-4 and V is TRBV21-1; TRBD1 is the table's D call, not checked against the DNA. TRBV21-1 is recorded as a pseudogene. The CDR3 is 17 amino acids. CDR3 sequence (DNA): TGTGCCAGCAGCACCCCGACAGGGATGGTCACTAATGAAAAACTGTTTTTT. Its protein product is CASSTPTGMVTNEKLFF.

This clone has more than one count but fewer than ten. The chain uses TRBV30 and TRBJ1-3; D is undetermined. The CDR3 is 17 amino acids. CDR1 and CDR2 (germline): GTSNPN, SVGIG (reference sequence). V dropped 3 bases and J dropped 0 bases, with 18 bases sitting between them. The CDR3 reads CAWRVTSWARSGNTIYF. The CDR3 DNA sequence: TGTGCCTGGAGAGTTACGTCGTGGGCCCGCTCTGGAAACACCATATATTTT.

The J gene is TRBJ2-2, the V gene TRBV9; no definite D call. The CDR3 is 15 amino acids. Germline CDR1 SGDLS, CDR2 YYNGEE. Trimming pared 1 base from V and 2 bases from J, leaving 9 bases between. CDR3: CASSVSLVNTGELFF. The CDR3, as DNA: TGTGCCAGCAGCGTAAGCCTAGTCAACACCGGGGAGCTGTTTTTT.

This clone was counted once. This chain links TRBV30 with TRBJ2-7; 10 bases are a match to TRBD1. With V trimmed by 0 bases and J by 5 bases, 4 bases remained unmatched. The CDR3 is 14 amino acids. Germline CDR1 is GTSNPN and CDR2 is SVGIG (reference sequence). CDR3 sequence reads: CAWSVGTGENEQYF. For the CDR3, the DNA is TGTGCCTGGAGTGTTGGGACAGGGGAAAACGAGCAGTACTTC.

This clone showed up just once. The chain combines TRBV4-2 with TRBJ2-1, with 8 bases fitting TRBD2. V lost 1 base, J lost 3 bases, and 5 bases stayed unmatched. Germline lookup yields CDR1 LGHNA and CDR2 YNFKEQ. The CDR3 is 16 amino acids. CDR3 amino acids: CASSQASTSGYNEQFF. CDR3 DNA: TGTGCCAGCAGCCAAGCTTCCACTAGCGGCTACAATGAGCAGTTCTTC.

This chain uses TRBV9 with TRBJ1-2; 10 positions agree with TRBD1. The CDR3 has 14 residues. The germline V gene has CDR1 SGDLS and CDR2 YYNGEE. J was trimmed by 4 bases and V by 3 bases; bases with no gene match: 3. The CDR3 DNA reads as TGTGCCAGCAGCGAGGGGGACAGGGGCTATGGCTACACCTTC. Translation: CASSEGDRGYGYTF.

This clone is a singleton in its sample. This chain joins TRBV19 and TRBJ1-6; 11 bases align to TRBD1. V dropped 8 bases and J dropped 10; count of bases not matched to a gene: 10. The CDR3 is 15 residues long. Germline loops: CDR1 LNHDA, CDR2 SQIVND (reference sequence). The CDR3 DNA follows: TGTGCCAGTGGCCGGGACAGGGGGTTCGGGTCACCCCTCCACTTT. It yields the protein CASGRDRGFGSPLHF.

The rearrangement links TRBV7-9 to TRBJ2-7; 9 bases align to TRBD1. V lost 7 bases, J lost 7 bases, and 5 bases stayed unmatched. CDR1 is SEHNR, CDR2 FQNEAQ, per germline (reference sequence). The CDR3 consists of 12 residues. CDR3 sequence (DNA): TGTGCCAGCAAACAGGGGGCAGGTGAGCAGTACTTC. It translates to CASKQGAGEQYF.

This clone was counted only a few times. V and J are TRBV7-2 and TRBJ2-7; 7 nucleotides match TRBD1. The CDR3 runs 15 residues. CDR1 SGHTA and CDR2 FQGNSA come from the germline V gene. J lost 0 bases, V lost 5 bases, and 7 bases had no gene match. The CDR3 here is CASSQQQGPSYEQYF. CDR3 sequence (DNA): TGTGCCAGCAGCCAACAACAGGGGCCCTCCTACGAGCAGTACTTC.

V is TRBV10-3 and J is TRBJ1-1; no firm D call. This CDR3 is built from 14 residues. Trimming took 1 base from V and 8 from J, leaving 14 bases between them. Germline CDR1 is ENHRY and CDR2 is SYGVKD. The CDR3 DNA is TGTGCCATCAGTGAGTTGGGTGGGGAGGGAGAAGCTTTCTTT. Translated: CAISELGGEGEAFF.

This chain links TRBV5-5 with TRBJ1-1, with TRBD1 matching over 8 bases. V dropped 2 bases and J dropped 8; count of bases not matched to a gene: 14. The CDR3 contains 16 residues. CDR1 SGHKS and CDR2 YYEKEE come from the germline V gene (reference sequence). CDR3 region: CASSFEAGTGGAEAFF. CDR3 nucleotides: TGTGCCAGCAGCTTCGAAGCCGGGACAGGTGGGGCGGAAGCTTTCTTT.

The chain combines TRBV29-1 with TRBJ2-2; D perhaps matches TRBD1 (6 bases). Trimming took 7 bases from V and 4 from J, leaving 13 bases between them. CDR1 and CDR2 from the germline V gene are SQVTM and ANQGSEA. CDR3 length: 13 residues. CDR3 sequence: CSAQGRSTGELFF. Here the CDR3 DNA reads TGCAGCGCCCAGGGGCGTAGCACCGGGGAGCTGTTTTTT.

The chain couples TRBV27 to TRBJ2-5, with 8 bases identical to TRBD2. Per the germline V gene, CDR1 is MNHEY and CDR2 is SMNVEV (reference sequence). J gave up 2 bases and V 5 bases, and 16 bases lay outside the gene matches. The CDR3 sequence is 18 residues long. The CDR3 protein is CASSQGLGWQREQETQYF. CDR3 DNA: TGTGCCAGCAGTCAGGGGCTCGGCTGGCAGCGGGAGCAAGAGACCCAGTACTTC.

The chain employs TRBV4-3 and TRBJ2-1; 9 nucleotides line up with TRBD1. The CDR3 is 18 amino acids. CDR1 LGHNA and CDR2 YSLEER come from the germline V gene. The ends lost 4 bases at V and 1 base at J; junction bases unmatched: 11. The CDR3 is CASSRDGTGKFSYNEQFF. The CDR3 nucleotides are TGCGCCAGCAGCCGAGATGGGACAGGGAAATTTTCCTACAATGAGCAGTTCTTC.

Turning to this clone: One end of the junction is discordant with germline, which a read error may explain. The V and J genes are TRBV12-5 and TRBJ1-1, with 9 bases that match TRBD1. The CDR3 runs 14 residues. The germline V gene encodes CDR1 LGHNT and CDR2 FRNRAP. CDR3 protein: CASGPTGGITGAFF. The CDR3 DNA is TGTGCTAGTGGTCCCACAGGGGGCATCACTGGAGCTTTCTTT.

This clone was detected only a few times. The V call is TRBV6-1, the J call TRBJ2-3; TRBD2 agrees at 10 bases. The CDR3 runs to 15 residues. Trimming took 3 bases from V and 6 from J; bases not matched to a gene: 6. CDR1 MNHNS and CDR2 SASEGT come from the germline V gene. The DNA for the CDR3 is TGTGCCAGCAGTGAGAGCGGGGGGGCCCCGGATACGCAGTATTTT. Protein product: CASSESGGAPDTQYF.

Here the CDR3 reads CASSRRRAGGAGTEAFF. As DNA, the CDR3 is TGTGCCAGCAGTCGACGGAGGGCAGGGGGTGCAGGAACTGAAGCTTTCTTT. The chain recombines TRBV7-2 with TRBJ1-1; the match to TRBD1 covers 7 bases. Germline lookup yields CDR1 SGHTA and CDR2 FQGNSA. There are 17 residues in the CDR3. The V segment lost 6 bases and the J segment 5 bases; nucleotides outside the gene matches: 18.

The gene calls are TRBV5-1 and TRBJ1-2, with a weak D call TRBD1 (6 bases). Trimming took off 4 bases at V and 4 bases at J, with 11 bases between the two ends. Germline V gives CDR1 SGHRS, CDR2 YFSETQ. The length of the CDR3 is 13 residues. The CDR3 bases are TGCGCCAGCAGCGTGCAACAGGGCTATGGCTACACCTTC. Translation: CASSVQQGYGYTF.

Regarding this clone: A junction boundary mismatches the germline segment, possibly from a read error. This chain connects TRBV29-1 to TRBJ2-5; tentative D call: TRBD1 (6 bases). The germline gives CDR1 SQVTM, CDR2 ANQGSEA. The CDR3 totals 13 residues. The CDR3 DNA follows: TGCAGCGTAGAAGGACAGCGCCAAGAGACCCAGTACTTC. Encoded protein: CSVEGQRQETQYF.

J is TRBJ1-6 and V is TRBV2; a weak D match, TRBD1 (5 bases). The germline V gene encodes CDR1 SNHLY and CDR2 FYNNEI. This CDR3 contains 15 residues. The ends were cut back, 2 bases at V and 10 bases at J, with 15 bases in the middle. As DNA, the CDR3 is TGTGCCAGCAGTGAACGGGAGGGGAGTAGGTCACCCCTCCACTTT. Translating gives CASSEREGSRSPLHF.

This clone appeared once. The rearrangement joins TRBV7-8 to TRBJ2-7; TRBD1 matches at 8 bases. V was pared by 8 bases and J by 7 bases, with 13 bases of the junction left unmatched. Germline loops: CDR1 SGHVS, CDR2 FQNEAQ. The CDR3 covers 14 residues. The CDR3 spells CASSLSRQGLEQYF. The CDR3 DNA reads as TGTGCCAGCTCCCTTAGTAGACAGGGGCTGGAGCAGTACTTC.